This T cell receptor (beta chain) was found in a study of blood T cell repertoires in COVID-19. Turning to the study itself: Samples representing acute and convalescent COVID-19 were sourced from the United States, Italy and Spain.

This CDR3 is built from 12 residues. Trimming removed 8 bases from V and 3 bases from J, with 13 bases in between. CDR1 and CDR2 from the germline V gene are SQVTM and ANQGSEA. Data came from immunoSEQ multiplex PCR; TCRdb stores just in-frame clones and leaves some out. This sample carries 180,000 or so clones, about 75% of them seen once, and the ten largest clones take roughly 9.4%. The V gene is TRBV29-1, the J gene TRBJ2-5; D may be TRBD1 (6 bases). The receptor's source is a woman aged 45-65 years with active or convalescent COVID-19. Sequenced material: peripheral blood. The CDR3 DNA reads TGCAGCTTTGCCCCAGGGGAAGAGACCCAGTACTTC. This codes for CSFAPGEETQYF.